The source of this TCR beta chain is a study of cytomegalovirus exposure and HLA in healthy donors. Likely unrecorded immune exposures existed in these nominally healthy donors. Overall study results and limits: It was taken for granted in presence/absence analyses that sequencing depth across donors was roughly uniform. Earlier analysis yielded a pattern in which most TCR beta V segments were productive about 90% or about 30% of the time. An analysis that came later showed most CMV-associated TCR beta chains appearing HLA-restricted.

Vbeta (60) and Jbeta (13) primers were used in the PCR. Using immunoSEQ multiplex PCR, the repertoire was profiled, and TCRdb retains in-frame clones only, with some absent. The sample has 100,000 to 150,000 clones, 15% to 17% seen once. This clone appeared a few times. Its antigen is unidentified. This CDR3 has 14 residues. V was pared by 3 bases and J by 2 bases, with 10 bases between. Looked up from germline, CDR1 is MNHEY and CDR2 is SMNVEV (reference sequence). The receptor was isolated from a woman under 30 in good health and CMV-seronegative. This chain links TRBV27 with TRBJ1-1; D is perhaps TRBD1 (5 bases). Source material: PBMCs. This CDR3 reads CASSFAGKNTEAFF. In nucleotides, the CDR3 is TGTGCCAGCAGTTTCGCAGGGAAAAACACTGAAGCTTTCTTT.